This TCR beta chain appears in the sequencing data of a study of CD8 T cell repertoires and HIV-1 epitope variants. This CDR3 has 15 amino acids. CDR1 is SGHDN and CDR2 is FVKESK in the germline V gene. Trimming left V 0 bases short and J 2 bases short, with 11 bases between. Comments on this clone: Its antigen is currently unknown.

The method was immunoSEQ multiplex PCR; TCRdb's version includes in-frame clones alone and lacks a portion of them. The table shows around 5,300 clones, with around 64% occurring only once. The TCR comes from a male donor with HIV. Sequenced input: cultured CD8+ T cells derived from PBMCs. V gene TRBV14 combines with J gene TRBJ2-7; the D is unclear. The CDR3 nucleotides are TGTGCCAGCAGCCAAGAGTCCGGAACTCCCTACGAGCAGTACTTC. It codes for CASSQESGTPYEQYF.